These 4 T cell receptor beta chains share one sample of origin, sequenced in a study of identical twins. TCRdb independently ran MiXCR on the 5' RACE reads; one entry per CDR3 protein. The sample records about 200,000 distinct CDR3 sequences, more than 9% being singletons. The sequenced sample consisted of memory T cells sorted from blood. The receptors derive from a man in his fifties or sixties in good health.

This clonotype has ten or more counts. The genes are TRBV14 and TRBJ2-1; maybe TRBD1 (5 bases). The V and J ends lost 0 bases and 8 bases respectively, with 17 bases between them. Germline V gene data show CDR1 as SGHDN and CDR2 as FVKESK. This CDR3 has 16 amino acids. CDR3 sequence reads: CASSQDTTGYGDEQFF. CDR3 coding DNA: TGTGCCAGCAGCCAAGATACCACAGGTTACGGCGATGAGCAGTTCTTC.

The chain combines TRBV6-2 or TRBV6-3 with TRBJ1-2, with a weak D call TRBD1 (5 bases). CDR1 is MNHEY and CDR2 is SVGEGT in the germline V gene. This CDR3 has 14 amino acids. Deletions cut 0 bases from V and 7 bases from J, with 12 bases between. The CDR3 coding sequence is TGTGCCAGCAGTTACTCATCAGGGATCGGTGGCTACACCTTC. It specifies CASSYSSGIGGYTF.

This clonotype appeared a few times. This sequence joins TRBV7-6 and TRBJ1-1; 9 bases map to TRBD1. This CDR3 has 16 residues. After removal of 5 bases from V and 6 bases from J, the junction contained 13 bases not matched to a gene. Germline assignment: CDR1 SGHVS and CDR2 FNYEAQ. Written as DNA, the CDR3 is TGTGCCAGCAGCCCAAGGCCGGGACAGGGTCTCCCTGAAGCTTTCTTT. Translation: CASSPRPGQGLPEAFF.

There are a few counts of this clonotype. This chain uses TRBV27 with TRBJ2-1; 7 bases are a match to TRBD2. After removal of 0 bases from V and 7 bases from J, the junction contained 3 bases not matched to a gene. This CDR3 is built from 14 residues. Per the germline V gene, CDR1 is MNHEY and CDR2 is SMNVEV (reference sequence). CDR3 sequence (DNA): TGTGCCAGCAGTTTATCCCAGGGAGGGAATGAGCAGTTCTTC. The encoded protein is CASSLSQGGNEQFF.